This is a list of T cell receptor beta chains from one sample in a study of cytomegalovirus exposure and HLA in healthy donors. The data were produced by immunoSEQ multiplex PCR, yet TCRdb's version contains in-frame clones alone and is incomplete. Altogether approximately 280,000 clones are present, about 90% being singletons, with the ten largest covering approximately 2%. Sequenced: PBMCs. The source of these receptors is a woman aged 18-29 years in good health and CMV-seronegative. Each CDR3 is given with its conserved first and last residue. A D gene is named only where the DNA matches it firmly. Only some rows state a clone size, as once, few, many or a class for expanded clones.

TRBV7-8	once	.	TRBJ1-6	CASSLGQVDSPLHF	TGTGCCAGCAGCTTAGGACAGGTGGACTCACCCCTCCACTTT
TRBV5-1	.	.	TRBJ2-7	CASSLAVSASEQYF	TGCGCCAGCAGCTTGGCCGTGTCTGCGTCCGAGCAGTACTTC
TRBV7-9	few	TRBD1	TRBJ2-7	CSSSSGDSYEQYF	TGTTCCAGCAGCTCCGGGGACAGCTACGAGCAGTACTTC
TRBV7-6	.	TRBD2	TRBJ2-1	CASSLSGGPYNEQFF	TGTGCCAGCAGCCTTAGCGGGGGCCCATACAATGAGCAGTTCTTC
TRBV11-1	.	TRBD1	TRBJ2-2	CASSPRTGLTGELFF	TGTGCCAGCAGCCCGCGGACAGGGTTGACCGGGGAGCTGTTTTTT
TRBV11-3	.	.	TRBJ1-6	CASSLGGTGPLHF	TGTGCCAGCAGCTTAGGGGGAACAGGACCCCTCCACTTT
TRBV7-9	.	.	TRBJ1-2	CASSLATGRYGYTF	TGTGCCAGCAGCTTAGCGACAGGTCGCTATGGCTACACCTTC
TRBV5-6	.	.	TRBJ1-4	CASSLIGGFNEKLFF	TGTGCCAGCAGCTTGATTGGAGGGTTTAATGAAAAACTGTTTTTT
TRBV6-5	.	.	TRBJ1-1	CASSPTSAGRSEAFF	TGTGCCAGCAGTCCTACTTCAGCGGGTAGGTCTGAAGCTTTCTTT
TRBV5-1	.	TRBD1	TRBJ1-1	CASSLLGQGAGTEAFF	TGCGCCAGCAGCTTGTTGGGACAGGGGGCAGGCACTGAAGCTTTCTTT
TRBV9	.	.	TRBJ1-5	CASSVGGGGSNQPQHF	TGTGCCAGCAGCGTAGGTGGGGGAGGGAGCAATCAGCCCCAGCATTTT
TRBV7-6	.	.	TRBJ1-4	CASRSQGRVGEKLFF	TGTGCCAGCAGGTCACAGGGCCGCGTGGGGGAAAAACTGTTTTTT
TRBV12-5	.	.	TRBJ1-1	CASGLVGTTPGTEAFF	TGTGCTAGTGGTTTGGTAGGTACGACCCCGGGCACTGAAGCTTTCTTT
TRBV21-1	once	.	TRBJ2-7	CASLRDRVTYEQYF	TGTGCCAGTCTCCGGGACAGGGTAACCTACGAGCAGTACTTC
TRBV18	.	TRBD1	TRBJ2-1	CASSTTTGGTYNEQFF	TGTGCCAGCTCAACGACGACAGGGGGAACCTACAATGAGCAGTTCTTC
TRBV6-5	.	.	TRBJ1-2	CASRNNREEYGYTF	TGTGCCAGCAGGAACAACAGGGAAGAGTATGGCTACACCTTC
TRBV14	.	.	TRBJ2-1	CASSQGRYNEQFF	TGTGCCAGCAGCCAAGGGAGGTACAATGAGCAGTTCTTC
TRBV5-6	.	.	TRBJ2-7	CASSLGAGRSEQYF	TGTGCCAGCAGCTTGGGGGCAGGGAGGAGCGAGCAGTACTTC
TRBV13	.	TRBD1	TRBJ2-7	CASSPSRTGPSSYEQYF	TGTGCCAGCAGCCCTAGCCGGACAGGTCCGAGCTCCTACGAGCAGTACTTC
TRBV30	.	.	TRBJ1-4	CAWRGTVRNEKLFF	TGTGCCTGGAGAGGAACAGTAAGGAATGAAAAACTGTTTTTT
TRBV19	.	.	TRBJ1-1	CASSIILHMNTEAFF	TGTGCCAGTAGTATTATATTGCACATGAACACTGAAGCTTTCTTT